The present T cell receptor (beta chain) was sequenced within a study of T cell changes during pregnancy in multiple sclerosis. Sequencing was performed with immunoSEQ multiplex PCR; in TCRdb, only in-frame clones are kept and a portion is missing. The profile shows some 94,000 clones, 85% to 95% of them singletons. Per the germline V gene, CDR1 is MDHEN and CDR2 is SYDVKM. V lost 4 bases, J lost 11 bases, and 6 bases stayed unmatched. There are 12 residues in the CDR3. The V gene is TRBV28, the J gene TRBJ1-1; 8 bases are shared with TRBD1. The sequence came from a female donor in good health, enrolled as a control in a pregnancy study. The sample consisted of peripheral blood, taken in the first trimester of pregnancy. In nucleotides, the CDR3 is TGTGCCAGCAGTTCACAGGGGGTTGAGGCTTTCTTT. This translates into CASSSQGVEAFF.